Listed below are T cell receptor beta chains from one sample, sequenced in a study of beta chain features in type 1 diabetes. TCRdb's table, derived via immunoSEQ multiplex PCR, lists solely in-frame clones and lacks some. The sample lists fewer than 30,000 clones, 69% occurring once. The sequenced sample consisted of Tregs from blood. All receptors come from a man younger than 30 with type 1 diabetes. Each CDR3 is given with its conserved first and last residue. The D gene is left open where the match is weak. Clone size is shown for a subset of rows, as once, few, many or a class of expanded clone.

size: NA
J: TRBJ1-6
length: 17
D: NA
V: TRBV7-2
CDR3: CASSLMGTKISNSPLHF
DNA: TGTGCCAGCAGCTTAATGGGGACAAAAATTTCTAATTCACCCCTCCACTTT

size: NA
J: TRBJ2-7
length: 16
D: NA
V: TRBV14
CDR3: CASSQQTAALSYEQYF
DNA: TGTGCCAGCAGCCAACAGACTGCTGCTCTATCCTACGAGCAGTACTTC

size: NA
J: TRBJ2-7
length: 12
D: NA
V: TRBV28
CDR3: CASRPGSLEQYF
DNA: TGTGCCAGCAGACCAGGGTCTCTCGAGCAGTACTTC

size: NA
J: TRBJ2-1
length: 18
D: TRBD2
V: TRBV11-2
CDR3: CASSLRSLAGGARNEQFF
DNA: TGTGCCAGCAGCTTGCGGTCACTAGCGGGAGGAGCAAGAAATGAGCAGTTCTTC

size: NA
J: TRBJ2-7
length: 14
D: TRBD2
V: TRBV28
CDR3: CASRLGGLAYEQYF
DNA: TGTGCCAGCAGGCTGGGGGGACTAGCCTACGAGCAGTACTTC

size: NA
J: TRBJ1-5
length: 12
D: NA
V: TRBV28
CDR3: CASDRRGQPQHF
DNA: TGTGCCAGCGATCGCAGGGGTCAGCCCCAGCATTTT

size: few
J: TRBJ1-2
length: 14
D: NA
V: TRBV30
CDR3: CAWRSDRFRYGYTF
DNA: TGTGCCTGGAGGTCCGACAGGTTTCGCTATGGCTACACCTTC

size: NA
J: TRBJ2-2
length: 16
D: NA
V: TRBV5-1
CDR3: CASSFRSRSNTGELFF
DNA: TGCGCCAGCAGCTTTCGGTCTCGGTCGAACACCGGGGAGCTGTTTTTT

size: NA
J: TRBJ2-7
length: 16
D: TRBD2
V: TRBV18
CDR3: CASSPVAGGSSYEQYF
DNA: TGTGCCAGCTCACCGGTGGCGGGGGGGAGCTCCTACGAGCAGTACTTC

size: NA
J: TRBJ1-2
length: 12
D: NA
V: TRBV29-1
CDR3: CSVVGDNYGYTF
DNA: TGCAGCGTTGTAGGAGATAACTATGGCTACACCTTC

size: NA
J: TRBJ2-7
length: 17
D: NA
V: TRBV11-2
CDR3: CASSLVLSGHRPYEQYF
DNA: TGTGCCAGCAGCTTAGTACTTTCGGGACACCGGCCCTACGAGCAGTACTTC

size: NA
J: TRBJ2-7
length: 13
D: TRBD1
V: TRBV5-1
CDR3: CASSRRQGYEQYF
DNA: TGCGCCAGCAGCAGAAGACAGGGCTACGAGCAGTACTTC

size: NA
J: TRBJ2-7
length: 16
D: NA
V: TRBV10-2
CDR3: CASSGTPRDSQYEQYF
DNA: TGCGCCAGCAGTGGTACACCGCGGGACAGTCAATACGAGCAGTACTTC

size: NA
J: TRBJ2-1
length: 19
D: TRBD2
V: TRBV19
CDR3: CASSISGTSGPSSYNEQFF
DNA: TGTGCCAGTAGTATCTCCGGGACTAGCGGGCCGAGCTCCTACAATGAGCAGTTCTTC

size: NA
J: TRBJ2-3
length: 15
D: TRBD2
V: TRBV6-6
CDR3: CASSVTSGGTDTQYF
DNA: TGTGCCAGCAGCGTGACTAGCGGGGGCACAGATACGCAGTATTTT

size: few
J: TRBJ2-3
length: 10
D: NA
V: TRBV29-1
CDR3: CSGGGDTQYF
DNA: TGCAGCGGGGGAGGAGATACGCAGTATTTT

size: NA
J: TRBJ2-3
length: 19
D: NA
V: TRBV7-2
CDR3: CASSLEFPRYLTLRDTQYF
DNA: TGTGCCAGCAGCTTAGAATTCCCACGATATCTTACGTTGCGGGATACGCAGTATTTT

size: few
J: TRBJ2-1
length: 13
D: NA
V: TRBV19
CDR3: CASSTGPDSKQFF
DNA: TGTGCCAGTAGTACCGGACCCGACAGTAAGCAGTTCTTC

size: NA
J: TRBJ2-7
length: 15
D: NA
V: TRBV5-5
CDR3: CASSLAPGLQYEQYF
DNA: TGTGCCAGCAGCTTGGCGCCGGGACTCCAATACGAGCAGTACTTC

size: NA
J: TRBJ2-5
length: 15
D: TRBD2
V: TRBV5-1
CDR3: CASSTGTNKQETQYF
DNA: TGCGCCAGCAGCACCGGGACTAACAAGCAAGAGACCCAGTACTTC

size: NA
J: TRBJ1-2
length: 12
D: NA
V: TRBV28
CDR3: CASSLWRYGYTF
DNA: TGTGCCAGCAGTTTATGGAGGTATGGCTACACCTTC

size: few
J: TRBJ1-4
length: 16
D: NA
V: TRBV7-8
CDR3: CASSKTGGATNEKLFF
DNA: TGTGCCAGCAGCAAGACGGGGGGCGCAACTAATGAAAAACTGTTTTTT

size: NA
J: TRBJ2-1
length: 15
D: NA
V: TRBV7-2
CDR3: CASSLVWATYNEQFF
DNA: TGTGCCAGCAGCTTAGTTTGGGCTACCTACAATGAGCAGTTCTTC

size: NA
J: TRBJ2-7
length: 16
D: TRBD2
V: TRBV6-5
CDR3: CASSYSPSGSWAEQYF
DNA: TGTGCCAGCAGTTACTCACCTAGCGGGAGTTGGGCCGAGCAGTACTTC

size: NA
J: TRBJ1-5
length: 17
D: NA
V: TRBV28
CDR3: CASSLARAYYSNQPQHF
DNA: TGTGCCAGCAGTTTAGCCAGGGCCTACTATAGCAATCAGCCCCAGCATTTT

size: NA
J: TRBJ2-5
length: 15
D: NA
V: TRBV5-1
CDR3: CASSFRGRDQETQYF
DNA: TGCGCCAGCAGCTTCAGAGGGCGGGACCAAGAGACCCAGTACTTC

size: NA
J: TRBJ1-3
length: 15
D: NA
V: TRBV19
CDR3: CASSIDAVSGNTIYF
DNA: TGTGCCAGTAGTATTGACGCGGTCTCTGGAAACACCATATATTTT

size: few
J: TRBJ1-1
length: 14
D: TRBD1
V: TRBV5-4
CDR3: CASGKGAMNTEAFF
DNA: TGTGCCAGCGGAAAGGGGGCGATGAACACTGAAGCTTTCTTT

size: once
J: TRBJ2-1
length: 14
D: NA
V: TRBV10-1
CDR3: CASSGTGRDNEQFF
DNA: TGCGCCAGCAGTGGGACAGGGAGGGACAATGAGCAGTTCTTC

size: few
J: TRBJ1-1
length: 14
D: NA
V: TRBV7-9
CDR3: CASSRDRLGTEAFF
DNA: TGTGCCAGCAGCCGCGACAGGTTAGGGACTGAAGCTTTCTTT

size: NA
J: TRBJ1-4
length: 14
D: NA
V: TRBV6-6
CDR3: CAVRPGQNNEKLFF
DNA: TGTGCCGTACGGCCAGGACAGAATAATGAAAAACTGTTTTTT

size: NA
J: TRBJ1-5
length: 13
D: NA
V: TRBV10-3
CDR3: CAVSGGTNQPQHF
DNA: TGTGCCGTCTCCGGGGGGACGAATCAGCCCCAGCATTTT

size: NA
J: TRBJ1-1
length: 14
D: NA
V: TRBV7-9
CDR3: CASSLGTANTEAFF
DNA: TGTGCCAGCAGCTTAGGGACAGCGAACACTGAAGCTTTCTTT

size: few
J: TRBJ1-1
length: 16
D: TRBD1
V: TRBV5-1
CDR3: CASSDRGPLMNTEAFF
DNA: TGCGCCAGCAGCGACAGGGGGCCACTAATGAACACTGAAGCTTTCTTT

size: NA
J: TRBJ2-3
length: 15
D: TRBD2
V: TRBV7-9
CDR3: CASSGLRGGGDTQYF
DNA: TGTGCCAGCAGCGGACTCCGGGGGGGCGGGGATACGCAGTATTTT

size: NA
J: TRBJ1-2
length: 14
D: NA
V: TRBV7-8
CDR3: CASSLVRGEIGYTF
DNA: TGTGCCAGCAGCTTAGTGCGTGGGGAGATTGGCTACACCTTC

size: NA
J: TRBJ2-7
length: 14
D: TRBD1
V: TRBV6-4
CDR3: CASSPRAGGYEQYF
DNA: TGTGCCAGCAGTCCTAGGGCAGGGGGCTACGAGCAGTACTTC

size: NA
J: TRBJ2-5
length: 16
D: TRBD1
V: TRBV6-5
CDR3: CASSYSFGTGVQTQYF
DNA: TGTGCCAGCAGTTACTCTTTCGGGACAGGGGTACAGACCCAGTACTTC

size: few
J: TRBJ1-6
length: 14
D: TRBD1
V: TRBV7-9
CDR3: CASSRAGDSSPLHF
DNA: TGTGCCAGCAGCCGGGCAGGGGACAGCTCACCCCTCCACTTT